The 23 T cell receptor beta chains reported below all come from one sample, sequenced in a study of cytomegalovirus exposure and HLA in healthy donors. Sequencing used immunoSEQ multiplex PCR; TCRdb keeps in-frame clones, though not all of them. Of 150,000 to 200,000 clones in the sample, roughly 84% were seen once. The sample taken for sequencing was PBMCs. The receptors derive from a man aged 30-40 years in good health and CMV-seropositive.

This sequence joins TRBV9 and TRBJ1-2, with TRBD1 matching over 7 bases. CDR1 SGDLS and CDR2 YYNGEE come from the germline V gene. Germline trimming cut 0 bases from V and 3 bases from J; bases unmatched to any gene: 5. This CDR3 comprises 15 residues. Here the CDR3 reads CASSVGAGGDYGYTF. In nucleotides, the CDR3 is TGTGCCAGCAGCGTAGGGGCAGGGGGTGACTATGGCTACACCTTC.

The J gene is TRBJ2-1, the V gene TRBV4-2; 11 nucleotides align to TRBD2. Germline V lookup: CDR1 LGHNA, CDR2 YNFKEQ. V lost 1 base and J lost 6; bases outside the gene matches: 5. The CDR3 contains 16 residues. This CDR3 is CASSQVLAGVGNEQFF. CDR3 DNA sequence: TGTGCCAGCAGCCAAGTACTAGCGGGAGTTGGCAATGAGCAGTTCTTC.

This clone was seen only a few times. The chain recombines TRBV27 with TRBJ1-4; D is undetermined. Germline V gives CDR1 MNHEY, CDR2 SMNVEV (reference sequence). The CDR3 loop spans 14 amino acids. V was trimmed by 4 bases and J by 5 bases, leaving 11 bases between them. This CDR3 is CASSSRRRNEKLFF. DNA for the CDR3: TGTGCCAGCAGTTCCAGGAGGAGGAATGAAAAACTGTTTTTT.

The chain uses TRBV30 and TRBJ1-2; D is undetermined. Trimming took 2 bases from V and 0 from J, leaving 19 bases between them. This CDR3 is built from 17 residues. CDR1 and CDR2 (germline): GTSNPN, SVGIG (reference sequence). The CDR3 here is CAWSLLPGSSTNYGYTF. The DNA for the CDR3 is TGTGCCTGGAGTTTACTACCCGGGAGCTCGACTAACTATGGCTACACCTTC.

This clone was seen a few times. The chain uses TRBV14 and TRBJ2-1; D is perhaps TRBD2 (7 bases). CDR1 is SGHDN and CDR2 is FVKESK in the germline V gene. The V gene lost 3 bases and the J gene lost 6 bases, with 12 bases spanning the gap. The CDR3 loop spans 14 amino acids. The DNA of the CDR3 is TGTGCCAGCAGCCACGGAGGGGGGGGCAATGAGCAGTTCTTC. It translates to CASSHGGGGNEQFF.

The CDR3: CASSPPGQIYGYTF. DNA for the CDR3: TGTGCCAGCTCACCCCCTGGACAGATCTATGGCTACACCTTC. The gene calls are TRBV18 and TRBJ1-2, with D possibly being TRBD1 (6 bases). Looked up from germline, CDR1 is KGHSH and CDR2 is LQKENI. V was trimmed by 3 bases and J by 4 bases, leaving 12 bases between them. The CDR3 loop spans 14 amino acids.

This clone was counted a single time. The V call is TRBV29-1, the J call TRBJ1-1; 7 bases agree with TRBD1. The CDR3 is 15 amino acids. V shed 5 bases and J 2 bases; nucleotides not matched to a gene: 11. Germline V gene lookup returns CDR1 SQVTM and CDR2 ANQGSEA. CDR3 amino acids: CSVFALGQTNTEAFF. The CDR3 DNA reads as TGCAGCGTTTTTGCTTTGGGACAGACTAACACTGAAGCTTTCTTT.

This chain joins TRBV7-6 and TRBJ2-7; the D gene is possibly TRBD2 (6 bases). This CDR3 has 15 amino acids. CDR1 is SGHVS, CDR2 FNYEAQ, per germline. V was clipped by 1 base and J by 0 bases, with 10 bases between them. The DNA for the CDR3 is TGTGCCAGCAGCTTAGGGGGTAGCGGCTCCTACGAGCAGTACTTC. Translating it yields CASSLGGSGSYEQYF.

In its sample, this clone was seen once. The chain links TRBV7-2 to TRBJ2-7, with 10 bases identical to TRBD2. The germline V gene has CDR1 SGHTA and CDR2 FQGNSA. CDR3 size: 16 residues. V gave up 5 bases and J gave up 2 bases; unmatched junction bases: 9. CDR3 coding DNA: TGTGCCAGCAGCGTTAGGCTAGCGGGGGCCCCCTACGAGCAGTACTTC. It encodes CASSVRLAGAPYEQYF.

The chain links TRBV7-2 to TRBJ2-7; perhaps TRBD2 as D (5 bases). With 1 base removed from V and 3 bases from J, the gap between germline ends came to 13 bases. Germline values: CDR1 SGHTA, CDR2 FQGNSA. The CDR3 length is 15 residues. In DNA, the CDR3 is TGTGCCAGCAGCTTAGAAGGGAGAAGTCTCTACGAGCAGTACTTC. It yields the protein CASSLEGRSLYEQYF.

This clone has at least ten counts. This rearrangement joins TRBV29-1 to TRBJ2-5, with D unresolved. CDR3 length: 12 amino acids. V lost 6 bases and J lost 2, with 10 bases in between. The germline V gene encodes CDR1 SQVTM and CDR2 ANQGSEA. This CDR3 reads CSVLQTQETQYF. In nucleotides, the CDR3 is TGCAGCGTCCTCCAGACACAAGAGACCCAGTACTTC.

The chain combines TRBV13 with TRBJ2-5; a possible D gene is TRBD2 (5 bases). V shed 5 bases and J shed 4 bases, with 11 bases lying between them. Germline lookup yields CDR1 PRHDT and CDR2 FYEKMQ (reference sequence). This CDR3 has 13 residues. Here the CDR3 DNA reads TGTGCCAGCAGCCAGCCGGGGAGAGAGACCCAGTACTTC. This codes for CASSQPGRETQYF. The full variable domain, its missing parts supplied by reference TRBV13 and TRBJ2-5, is AAGVIQSPRHLIKEKRETATLKCYPIPRHDTVYWYQQGPGQDPQFLISFYEKMQSDKGSIPDRFSAQQFSDYHSELNMSSLELGDSALYFCASSQPGRETQYFGPGTRLLVL.

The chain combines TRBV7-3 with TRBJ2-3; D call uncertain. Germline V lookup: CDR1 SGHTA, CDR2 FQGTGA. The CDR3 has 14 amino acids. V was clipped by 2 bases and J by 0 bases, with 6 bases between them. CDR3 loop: CASSLLGSTDTQYF. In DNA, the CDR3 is TGTGCCAGCAGCTTACTCGGTAGCACAGATACGCAGTATTTT.

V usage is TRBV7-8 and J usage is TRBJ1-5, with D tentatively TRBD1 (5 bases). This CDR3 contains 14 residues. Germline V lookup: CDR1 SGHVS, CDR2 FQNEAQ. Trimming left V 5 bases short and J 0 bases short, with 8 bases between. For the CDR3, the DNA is TGTGCCAGCAGCGTGACAGCTAGCAATCAGCCCCAGCATTTT. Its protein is CASSVTASNQPQHF.

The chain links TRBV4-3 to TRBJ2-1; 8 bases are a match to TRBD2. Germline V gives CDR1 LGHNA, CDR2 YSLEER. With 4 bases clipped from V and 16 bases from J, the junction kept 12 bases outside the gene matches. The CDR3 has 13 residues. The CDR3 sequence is CASSPGTGGPDFF. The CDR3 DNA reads TGCGCCAGCAGCCCCGGGACGGGGGGGCCAGATTTCTTC.

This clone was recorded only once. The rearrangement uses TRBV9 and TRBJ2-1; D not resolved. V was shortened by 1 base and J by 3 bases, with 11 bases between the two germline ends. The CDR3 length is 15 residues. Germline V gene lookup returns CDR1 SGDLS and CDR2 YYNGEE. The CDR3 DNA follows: TGTGCCAGCAGCGTATCTACCCTGCTCTACAATGAGCAGTTCTTC. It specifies CASSVSTLLYNEQFF.

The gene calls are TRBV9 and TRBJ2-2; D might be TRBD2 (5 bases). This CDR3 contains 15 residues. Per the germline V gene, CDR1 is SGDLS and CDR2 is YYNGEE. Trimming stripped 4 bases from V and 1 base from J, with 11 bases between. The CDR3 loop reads CASSLRGVNTGELFF. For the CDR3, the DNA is TGTGCCAGCAGCCTTCGGGGAGTGAACACCGGGGAGCTGTTTTTT.

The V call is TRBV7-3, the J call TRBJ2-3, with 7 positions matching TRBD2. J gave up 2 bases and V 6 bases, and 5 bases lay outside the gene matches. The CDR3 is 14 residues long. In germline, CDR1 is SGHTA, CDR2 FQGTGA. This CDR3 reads CASRREGTTDTQYF. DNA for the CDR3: TGTGCCAGCAGGAGGGAGGGGACCACAGATACGCAGTATTTT.

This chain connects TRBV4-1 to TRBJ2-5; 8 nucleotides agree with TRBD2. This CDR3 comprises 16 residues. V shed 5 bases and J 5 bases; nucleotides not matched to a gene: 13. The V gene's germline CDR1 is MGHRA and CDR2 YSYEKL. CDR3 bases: TGCGCCAGCAGCTCCCCCGGGACTAGAGAGGCGGAGACCCAGTACTTC. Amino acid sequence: CASSSPGTREAETQYF.

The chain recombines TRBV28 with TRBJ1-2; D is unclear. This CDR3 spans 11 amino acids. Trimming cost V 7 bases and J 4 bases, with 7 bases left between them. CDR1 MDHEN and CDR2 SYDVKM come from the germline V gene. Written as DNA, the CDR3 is TGTGCCAGCACCTACAGCTATGGCTACACCTTC. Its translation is CASTYSYGYTF.

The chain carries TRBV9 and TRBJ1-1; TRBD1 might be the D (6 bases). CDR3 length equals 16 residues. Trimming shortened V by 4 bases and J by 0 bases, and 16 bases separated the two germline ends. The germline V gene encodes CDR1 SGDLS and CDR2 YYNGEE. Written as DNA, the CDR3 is TGTGCCAGCAGCATCGGACAGACCCCGTTGAACACTGAAGCTTTCTTT. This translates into CASSIGQTPLNTEAFF. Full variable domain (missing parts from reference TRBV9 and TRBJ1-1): DSGVTQTPKHLITATGQRVTLRCSPRSGDLSVYWYQQSLDQGLQFLIQYYNGEERAKGNILERFSAQQFPDLHSELNLSSLELGDSALYFCASSIGQTPLNTEAFFGQGTRLTVV.

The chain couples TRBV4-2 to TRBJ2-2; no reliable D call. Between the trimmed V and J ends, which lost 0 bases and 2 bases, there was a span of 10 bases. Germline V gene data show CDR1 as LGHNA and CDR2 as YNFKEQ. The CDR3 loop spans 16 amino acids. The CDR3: CASSQELGLNTGELFF. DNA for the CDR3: TGTGCCAGCAGCCAAGAACTTGGGCTAAACACCGGGGAGCTGTTTTTT.

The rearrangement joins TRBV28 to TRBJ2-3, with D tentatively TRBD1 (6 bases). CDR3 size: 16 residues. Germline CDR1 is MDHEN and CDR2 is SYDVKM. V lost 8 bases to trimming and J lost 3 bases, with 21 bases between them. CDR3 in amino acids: CASASSGTWKTDTQYF. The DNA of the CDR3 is TGTGCCAGCGCTTCCTCCGGGACATGGAAAACAGATACGCAGTATTTT.